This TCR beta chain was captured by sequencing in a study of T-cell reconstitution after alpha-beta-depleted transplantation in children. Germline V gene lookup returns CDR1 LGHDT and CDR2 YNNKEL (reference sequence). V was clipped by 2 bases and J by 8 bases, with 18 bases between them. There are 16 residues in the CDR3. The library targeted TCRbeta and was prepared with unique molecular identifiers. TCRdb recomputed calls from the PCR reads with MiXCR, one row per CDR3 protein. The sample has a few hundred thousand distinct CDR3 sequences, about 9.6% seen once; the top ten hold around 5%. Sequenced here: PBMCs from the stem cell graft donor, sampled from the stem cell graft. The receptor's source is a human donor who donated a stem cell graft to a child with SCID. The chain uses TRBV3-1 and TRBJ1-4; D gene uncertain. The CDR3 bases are TGTGCCAGCAGCCAATTACGAGGCGCGGATGAGGAAAAACTGTTTTTT. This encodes CASSQLRGADEEKLFF.